This is a list of T cell receptor beta chains from one sample in a study of shared clonotypes between healthy human individuals. The assay was immunoSEQ multiplex PCR, and TCRdb's table has in-frame clones only and misses some. The table lists about 2 million clones, 85% to 95% of them singletons. The sequencing input was naive CD8+ T cells sorted from blood. The receptor source for this set is a man in his late teens or twenties in good health. Both conserved end residues are trimmed from each CDR3. The order of the fields is J gene, V gene, CDR3 length, CDR3 protein.

TRBJ1-5 TRBV28 12 ASIPGQVNQPQH
TRBJ2-2 TRBV15 14 ATSRVGQGAPGELF
TRBJ2-1 TRBV7-2 12 ASSPIAADNEQF
TRBJ2-7 TRBV9 12 ASSVGTSTYEQY
TRBJ1-4 TRBV30 10 AWSDTYEKLF
TRBJ2-2 TRBV5-6 13 ASSPVGGSTGELF
TRBJ2-7 TRBV4-1 14 ASSQAPGHPTYEQY
TRBJ2-1 TRBV7-9 13 ASRSQGGSNNEQF
TRBJ2-3 TRBV2 13 ASSGKRGLLDTQY
TRBJ2-3 TRBV2 15 ASRTPSSGRSTDTQY
TRBJ2-3 TRBV28 9 ASTEGDTQY
TRBJ2-6 TRBV27 11 ASSPSGANVLT
TRBJ2-1 TRBV5-4 10 ASSRAEEEQF
TRBJ1-6 TRBV27 16 ASSYRAPSSSYNSPLH
TRBJ2-7 TRBV11-2 14 ASSSYWDNKPYEQY
TRBJ1-1 TRBV12-5 14 ASGPQRQPLATEAF
TRBJ2-1 TRBV6-5 13 ASSPGSFLGYEQF
TRBJ2-1 TRBV27 12 ASSLYSSYNEQF
TRBJ2-7 TRBV28 12 ASSFLAGGGEQY
TRBJ1-1 TRBV13 12 ASSLRTGRTEAF
TRBJ1-2 TRBV28 10 ASRVVSYGYT
TRBJ2-3 TRBV28 16 ASSRAGTTGHNTDTQY
TRBJ2-2 TRBV27 15 ASSSLGQGLDTGELF
TRBJ2-1 TRBV7-9 13 ASTPPTDHRSEQF